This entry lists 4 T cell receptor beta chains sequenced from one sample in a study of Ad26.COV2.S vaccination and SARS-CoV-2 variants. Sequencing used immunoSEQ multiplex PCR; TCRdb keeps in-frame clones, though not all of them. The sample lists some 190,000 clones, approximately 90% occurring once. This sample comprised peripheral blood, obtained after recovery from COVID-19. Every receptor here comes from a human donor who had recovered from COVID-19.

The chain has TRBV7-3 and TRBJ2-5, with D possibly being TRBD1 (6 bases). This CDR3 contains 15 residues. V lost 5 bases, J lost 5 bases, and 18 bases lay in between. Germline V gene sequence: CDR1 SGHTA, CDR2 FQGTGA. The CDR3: CASSQRDNGGETQYF. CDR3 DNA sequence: TGTGCCAGCAGCCAACGGGACAACGGCGGGGAGACCCAGTACTTC.

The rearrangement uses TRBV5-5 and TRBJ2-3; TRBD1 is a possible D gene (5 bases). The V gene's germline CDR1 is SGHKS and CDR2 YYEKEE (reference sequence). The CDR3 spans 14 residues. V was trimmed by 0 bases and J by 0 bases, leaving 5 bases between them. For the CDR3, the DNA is TGTGCCAGCAGCTTGGACAGGAGCACAGATACGCAGTATTTT. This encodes CASSLDRSTDTQYF. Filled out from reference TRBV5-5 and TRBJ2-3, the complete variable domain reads DAGVTQSPTHLIKTRGQQVTLRCSPISGHKSVSWYQQVLGQGPQFIFQYYEKEERGRGNFPDRFSARQFPNYSSELNVNALLLGDSALYLCASSLDRSTDTQYFGPGTRLTVL.

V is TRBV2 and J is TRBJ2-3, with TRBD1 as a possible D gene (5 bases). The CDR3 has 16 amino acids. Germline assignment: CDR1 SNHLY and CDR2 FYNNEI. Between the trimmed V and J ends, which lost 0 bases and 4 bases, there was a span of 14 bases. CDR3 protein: CASSEARSRASDTQYF. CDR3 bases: TGTGCCAGCAGTGAAGCGCGTAGCAGGGCCTCAGATACGCAGTATTTT. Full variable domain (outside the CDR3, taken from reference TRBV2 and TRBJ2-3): EPEVTQTPSHQVTQMGQEVILRCVPISNHLYFYWYRQILGQKVEFLVSFYNNEISEKSEIFDDQFSVERPDGSNFTLKIRSTKLEDSAMYFCASSEARSRASDTQYFGPGTRLTVL.

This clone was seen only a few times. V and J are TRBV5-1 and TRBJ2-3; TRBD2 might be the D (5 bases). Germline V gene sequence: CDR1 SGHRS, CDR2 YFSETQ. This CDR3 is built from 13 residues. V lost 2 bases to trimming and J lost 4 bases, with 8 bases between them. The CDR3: CASSFFGADTQYF. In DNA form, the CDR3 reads TGCGCCAGCAGCTTTTTCGGGGCAGATACGCAGTATTTT.